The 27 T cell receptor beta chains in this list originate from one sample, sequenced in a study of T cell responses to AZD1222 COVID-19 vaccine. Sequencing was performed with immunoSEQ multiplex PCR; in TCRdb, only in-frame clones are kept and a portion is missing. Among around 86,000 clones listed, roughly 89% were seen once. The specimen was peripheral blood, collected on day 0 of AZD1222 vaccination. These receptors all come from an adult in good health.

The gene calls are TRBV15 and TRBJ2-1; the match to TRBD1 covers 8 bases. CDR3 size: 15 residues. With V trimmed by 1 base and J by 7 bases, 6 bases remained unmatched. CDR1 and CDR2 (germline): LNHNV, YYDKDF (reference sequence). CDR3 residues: CATSRGQGFRNEQFF. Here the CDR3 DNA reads TGTGCCACCAGCAGAGGACAGGGGTTTAGGAATGAGCAGTTCTTC.

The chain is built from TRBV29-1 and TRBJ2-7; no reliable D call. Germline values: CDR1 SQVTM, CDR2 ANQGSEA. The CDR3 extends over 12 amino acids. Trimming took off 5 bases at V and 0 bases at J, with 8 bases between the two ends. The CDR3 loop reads CSVWVSSYEQYF. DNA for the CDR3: TGCAGCGTTTGGGTGAGCTCCTACGAGCAGTACTTC.

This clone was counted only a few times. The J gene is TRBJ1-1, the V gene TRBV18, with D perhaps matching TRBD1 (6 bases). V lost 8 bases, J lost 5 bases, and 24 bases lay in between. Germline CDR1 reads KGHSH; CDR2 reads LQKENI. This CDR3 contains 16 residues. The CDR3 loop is CASTPTSGEGETEAFF. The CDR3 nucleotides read TGTGCCAGCACCCCAACAAGCGGGGAGGGGGAGACTGAAGCTTTCTTT.

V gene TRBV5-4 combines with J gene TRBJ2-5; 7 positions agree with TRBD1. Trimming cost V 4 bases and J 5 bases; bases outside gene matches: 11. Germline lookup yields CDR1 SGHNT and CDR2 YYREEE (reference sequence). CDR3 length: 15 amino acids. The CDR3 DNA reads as TGTGCCAGCAGCCTTAAACGACAGGGTACGGAGACCCAGTACTTC. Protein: CASSLKRQGTETQYF.

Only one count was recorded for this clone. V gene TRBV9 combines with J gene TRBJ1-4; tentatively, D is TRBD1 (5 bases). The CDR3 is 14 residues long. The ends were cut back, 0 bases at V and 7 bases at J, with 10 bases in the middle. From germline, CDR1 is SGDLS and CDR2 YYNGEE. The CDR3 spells CASSVGGGAEKLFF. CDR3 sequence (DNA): TGTGCCAGCAGCGTAGGAGGAGGGGCTGAAAAACTGTTTTTT.

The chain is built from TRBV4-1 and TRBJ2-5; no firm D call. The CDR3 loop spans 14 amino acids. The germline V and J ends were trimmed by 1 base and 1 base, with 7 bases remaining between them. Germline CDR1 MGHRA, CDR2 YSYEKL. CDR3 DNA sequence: TGCGCCAGCAGCCAAGGCCCTGCCCAAGAGACCCAGTACTTC. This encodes CASSQGPAQETQYF.

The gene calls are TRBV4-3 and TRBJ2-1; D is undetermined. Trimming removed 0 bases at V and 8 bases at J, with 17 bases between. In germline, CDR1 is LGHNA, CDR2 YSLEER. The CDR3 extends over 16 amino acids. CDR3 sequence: CASSQESGSGYDEQFF. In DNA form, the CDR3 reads TGCGCCAGCAGCCAAGAATCGGGCTCCGGGTACGATGAGCAGTTCTTC.

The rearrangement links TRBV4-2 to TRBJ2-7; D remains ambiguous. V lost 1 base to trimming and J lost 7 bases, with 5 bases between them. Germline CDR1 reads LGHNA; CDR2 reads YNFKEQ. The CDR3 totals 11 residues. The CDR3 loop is CASSQGWEQYF. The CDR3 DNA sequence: TGTGCCAGCAGCCAAGGCTGGGAGCAGTACTTC.

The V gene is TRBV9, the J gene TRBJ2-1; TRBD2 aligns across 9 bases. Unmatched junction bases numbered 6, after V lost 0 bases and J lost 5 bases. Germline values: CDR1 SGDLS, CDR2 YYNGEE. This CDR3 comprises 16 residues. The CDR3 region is CASSVDPAGGDNEQFF. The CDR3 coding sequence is TGTGCCAGCAGCGTAGATCCAGCGGGGGGAGACAATGAGCAGTTCTTC.

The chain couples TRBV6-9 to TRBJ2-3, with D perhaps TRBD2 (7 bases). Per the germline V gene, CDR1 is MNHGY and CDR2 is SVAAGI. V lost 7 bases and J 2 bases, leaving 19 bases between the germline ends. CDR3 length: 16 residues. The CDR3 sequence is CASKGYEGGDTDTQYF. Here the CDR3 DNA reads TGTGCCAGCAAAGGGTACGAGGGGGGGGACACAGATACGCAGTATTTT.

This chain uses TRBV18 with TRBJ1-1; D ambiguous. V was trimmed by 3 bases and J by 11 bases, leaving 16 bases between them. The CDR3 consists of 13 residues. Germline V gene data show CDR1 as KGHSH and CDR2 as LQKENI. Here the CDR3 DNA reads TGTGCCAGCTCACCCGCCGTAGGTTTCTCCGCTTTCTTT. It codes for CASSPAVGFSAFF.

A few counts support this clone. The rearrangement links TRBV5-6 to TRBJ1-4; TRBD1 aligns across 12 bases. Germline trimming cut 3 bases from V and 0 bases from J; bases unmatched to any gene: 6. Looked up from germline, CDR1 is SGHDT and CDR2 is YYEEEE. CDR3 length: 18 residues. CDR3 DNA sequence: TGTGCCAGCAGCTGGGGGACAGGGGGCCACGCAACTAATGAAAAACTGTTTTTT. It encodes CASSWGTGGHATNEKLFF.

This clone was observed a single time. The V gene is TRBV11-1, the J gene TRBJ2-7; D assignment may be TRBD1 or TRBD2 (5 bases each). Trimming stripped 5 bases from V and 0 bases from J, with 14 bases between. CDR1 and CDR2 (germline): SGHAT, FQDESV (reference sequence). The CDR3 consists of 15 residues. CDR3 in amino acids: CASSPPGAPSYEQYF. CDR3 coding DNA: TGTGCCAGCAGCCCCCCCGGGGCTCCCTCCTACGAGCAGTACTTC.

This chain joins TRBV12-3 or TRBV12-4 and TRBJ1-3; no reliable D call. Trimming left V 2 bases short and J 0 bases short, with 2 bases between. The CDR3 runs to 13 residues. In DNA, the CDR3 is TGTGCCAGCAGTTTAAGCTCTGGAAACACCATATATTTT. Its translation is CASSLSSGNTIYF.

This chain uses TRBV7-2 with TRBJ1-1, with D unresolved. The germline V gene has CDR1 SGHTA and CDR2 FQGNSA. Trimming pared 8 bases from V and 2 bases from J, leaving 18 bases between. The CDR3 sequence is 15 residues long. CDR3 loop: CASYGGRGDNTEAFF. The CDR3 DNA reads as TGTGCCAGCTATGGAGGGCGGGGAGACAACACTGAAGCTTTCTTT.

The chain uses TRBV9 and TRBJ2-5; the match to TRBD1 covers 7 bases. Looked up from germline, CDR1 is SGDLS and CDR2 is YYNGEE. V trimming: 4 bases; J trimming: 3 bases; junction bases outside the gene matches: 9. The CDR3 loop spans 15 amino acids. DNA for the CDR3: TGTGCCAGCAGCTTTACCGGGACAGCGAAAGAGACCCAGTACTTC. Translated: CASSFTGTAKETQYF.

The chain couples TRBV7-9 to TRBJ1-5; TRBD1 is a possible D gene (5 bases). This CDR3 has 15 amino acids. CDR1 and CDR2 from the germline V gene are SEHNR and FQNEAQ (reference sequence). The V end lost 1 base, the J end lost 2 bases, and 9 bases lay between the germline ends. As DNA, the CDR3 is TGTGCCAGCAGCTTAGATGGACAAGGCAATCAGCCCCAGCATTTT. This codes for CASSLDGQGNQPQHF.

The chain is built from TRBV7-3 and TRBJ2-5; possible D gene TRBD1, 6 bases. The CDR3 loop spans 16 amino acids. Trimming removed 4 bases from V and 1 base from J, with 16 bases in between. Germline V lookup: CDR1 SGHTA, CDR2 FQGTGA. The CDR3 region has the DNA TGTGCCAGCAGCTCCAAGGGGGTCGGATCCCAAGAGACCCAGTACTTC. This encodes CASSSKGVGSQETQYF.

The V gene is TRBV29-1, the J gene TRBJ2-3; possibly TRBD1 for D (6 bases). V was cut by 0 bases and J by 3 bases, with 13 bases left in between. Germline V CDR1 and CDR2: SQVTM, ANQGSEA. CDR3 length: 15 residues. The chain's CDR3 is CSVEDIGGWTDTQYF. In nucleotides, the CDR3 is TGCAGCGTTGAAGATATTGGGGGCTGGACAGATACGCAGTATTTT.

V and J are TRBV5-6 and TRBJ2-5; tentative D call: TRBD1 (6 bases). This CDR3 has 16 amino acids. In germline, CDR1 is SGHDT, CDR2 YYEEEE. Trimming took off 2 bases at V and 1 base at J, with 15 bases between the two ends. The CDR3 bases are TGTGCCAGCAGCTTTCCAGGGGTCGACTCCCAAGAGACCCAGTACTTC. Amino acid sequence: CASSFPGVDSQETQYF.

This CDR3 reads CASSPTTGKTEAFF. CDR3 in DNA: TGTGCCAGCAGCCCGACTACGGGCAAGACTGAAGCTTTCTTT. The chain combines TRBV6-5 with TRBJ1-1, with no clear D. In germline, CDR1 is MNHEY, CDR2 SVGAGI. The CDR3 contains 14 residues. Trimming cost V 6 bases and J 5 bases, with 16 bases left between them.

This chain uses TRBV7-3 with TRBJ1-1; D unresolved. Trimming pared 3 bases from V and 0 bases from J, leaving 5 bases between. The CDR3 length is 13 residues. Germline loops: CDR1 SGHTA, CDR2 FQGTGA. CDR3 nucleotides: TGTGCCAGCAGCTTTACGCTGAACACTGAAGCTTTCTTT. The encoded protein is CASSFTLNTEAFF.

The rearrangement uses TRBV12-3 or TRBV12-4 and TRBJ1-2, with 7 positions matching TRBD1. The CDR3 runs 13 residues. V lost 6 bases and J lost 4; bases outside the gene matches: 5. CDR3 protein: CASSNRGGYGYTF. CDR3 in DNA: TGTGCCAGCAGCAACAGGGGTGGCTATGGCTACACCTTC.

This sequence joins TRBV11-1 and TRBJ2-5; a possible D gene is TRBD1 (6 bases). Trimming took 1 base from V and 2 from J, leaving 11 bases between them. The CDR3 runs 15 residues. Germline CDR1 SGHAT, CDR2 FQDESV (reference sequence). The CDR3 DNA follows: TGTGCCAGCAGCTTAGGGTCGCAGGGGCAAGAGACCCAGTACTTC. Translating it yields CASSLGSQGQETQYF.

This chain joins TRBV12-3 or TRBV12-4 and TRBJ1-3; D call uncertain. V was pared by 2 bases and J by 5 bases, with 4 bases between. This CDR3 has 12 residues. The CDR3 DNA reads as TGTGCCAGCAGTTTACTGAGAAACACCATATATTTT. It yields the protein CASSLLRNTIYF.

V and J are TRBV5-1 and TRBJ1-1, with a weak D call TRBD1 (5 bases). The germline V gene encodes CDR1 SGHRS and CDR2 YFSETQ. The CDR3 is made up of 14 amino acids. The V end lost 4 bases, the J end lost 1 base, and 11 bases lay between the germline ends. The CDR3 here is CASSPVGRNTEAFF. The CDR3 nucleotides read TGCGCCAGCAGCCCCGTGGGGCGGAACACTGAAGCTTTCTTT.

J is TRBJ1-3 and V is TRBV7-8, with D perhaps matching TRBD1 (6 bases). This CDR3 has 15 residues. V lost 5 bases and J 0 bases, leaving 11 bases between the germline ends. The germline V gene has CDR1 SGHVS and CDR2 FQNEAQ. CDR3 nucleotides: TGTGCCAGCAGCCCAGGGGATGTCTCTGGAAACACCATATATTTT. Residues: CASSPGDVSGNTIYF.